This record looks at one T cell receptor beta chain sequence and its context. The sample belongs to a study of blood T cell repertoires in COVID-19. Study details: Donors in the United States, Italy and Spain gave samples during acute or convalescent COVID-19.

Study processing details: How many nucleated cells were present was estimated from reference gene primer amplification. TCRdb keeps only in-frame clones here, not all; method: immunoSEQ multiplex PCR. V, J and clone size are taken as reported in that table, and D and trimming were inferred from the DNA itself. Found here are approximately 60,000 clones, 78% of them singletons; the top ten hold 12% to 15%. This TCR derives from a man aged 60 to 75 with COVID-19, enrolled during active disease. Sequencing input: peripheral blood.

As DNA, the CDR3 is TGTGCCAGCAGTGGAGCGGGAGGGGTACAGGAGCAGTTCTTC. It specifies CASSGAGGVQEQFF. This chain joins TRBV6-1 and TRBJ2-1; 10 bases fit TRBD2. The V segment lost 4 bases and the J segment 10 bases; nucleotides outside the gene matches: 7. Germline CDR1 MNHNS, CDR2 SASEGT. This CDR3 is built from 14 residues.